This T cell receptor (beta chain) originates from a study of technical replicates of blood from a few donors. Only in-frame clones appear in the TCRdb table, and some are missing; sequencing was by immunoSEQ multiplex PCR. The repertoire holds about 70,000 clones, with approximately 94% as singletons. The sequencing sample was made of T cells isolated from PBMCs. The sequence was obtained from a human donor in good health.

The CDR3 protein is CASSSRGRNQPQHF. The CDR3 nucleotides read TGTGCCAGTAGTAGCAGGGGGCGAAATCAGCCCCAGCATTTT. The chain has TRBV19 and TRBJ1-5; 8 bases agree with TRBD1. This CDR3 has 14 residues. Germline V lookup: CDR1 LNHDA, CDR2 SQIVND (reference sequence). J was trimmed by 4 bases and V by 4 bases; bases with no gene match: 3. Based on the CDR3 plus reference TRBV19 and TRBJ1-5, the full variable domain is DGGITQSPKYLFRKEGQNVTLSCEQNLNHDAMYWYRQDPGQGLRLIYYSQIVNDFQKGDIAEGYSVSREKKESFPLTVTSAQKNPTAFYLCASSSRGRNQPQHFGDGTRLSIL.